The rows below give T cell receptor beta chains drawn from one sample of a study of cytotoxic CD8 clonotypes in ibrutinib-treated CLL. The protocol was immunoSEQ multiplex PCR, while the TCRdb copy is restricted to in-frame clones and leaves out a portion. The sample comprises some 130,000 clones, 80% to 90% of which are singletons, and roughly 2% rests with the top ten. Sequencing used PBMCs, obtained after 24 months of ibrutinib treatment. All receptors derive from a human donor with chronic lymphocytic leukemia. The CDR3 runs from the conserved cysteine through the conserved F or W. Each record gives: D gene, J gene, clone size, CDR3 length, V gene, CDR3 DNA, CDR3 protein. A D gene is named only where the DNA matches it firmly. Clone sizes are given selectively: once, few, many, or a class where the clone is expanded.

d_call: NA; j_call: TRBJ1-2; clone_size: once; cdr3_length: 16; v_call: TRBV28; cdr3_nt: TGTGCCAGCGGCAAGAACAGGCTTCCCGGGGGCTATGGCTACACCTTC; cdr3_aa: CASGKNRLPGGYGYTF
d_call: NA; j_call: TRBJ1-5; clone_size: NA; cdr3_length: 13; v_call: TRBV19; cdr3_nt: TGTGCCAGTATGGCCGGGGCCAATCAGCCCCAGCATTTT; cdr3_aa: CASMAGANQPQHF
d_call: NA; j_call: TRBJ2-7; clone_size: NA; cdr3_length: 11; v_call: TRBV30; cdr3_nt: TGTGCCTGGAGTGTACGGGCGGAGCAGTACTTC; cdr3_aa: CAWSVRAEQYF
d_call: NA; j_call: TRBJ2-7; clone_size: NA; cdr3_length: 14; v_call: TRBV28; cdr3_nt: TGTGCCAGCACCAGGGGCCTTAACTCCTACGAGCAGTACTTC; cdr3_aa: CASTRGLNSYEQYF
d_call: TRBD2; j_call: TRBJ2-7; clone_size: NA; cdr3_length: 16; v_call: TRBV28; cdr3_nt: TGTGCCAGCAGTTTAGTCTCGGGAAGCGGGGTCTACGAGCAGTACTTC; cdr3_aa: CASSLVSGSGVYEQYF
d_call: TRBD2; j_call: TRBJ2-4; clone_size: NA; cdr3_length: 11; v_call: TRBV19; cdr3_nt: TGTGCCAGTAAGGGCGGGAGGCGCAGGCACTTC; cdr3_aa: CASKGGRRRHF
d_call: NA; j_call: TRBJ2-2; clone_size: NA; cdr3_length: 15; v_call: TRBV29-1; cdr3_nt: TGCAGCGCATCAGAGGGGGTTGTGGACACCGGGGAGCTGTTTTTT; cdr3_aa: CSASEGVVDTGELFF
d_call: NA; j_call: TRBJ2-1; clone_size: NA; cdr3_length: 14; v_call: TRBV6-1; cdr3_nt: TGTGCCAGCAGTGATGGACCCTTCTACAATGAGCAGTTCTTC; cdr3_aa: CASSDGPFYNEQFF
d_call: NA; j_call: TRBJ2-3; clone_size: NA; cdr3_length: 14; v_call: TRBV18; cdr3_nt: TGTGCCAGCTCACGGAACTACTTGACCGATACGCAGTATTTT; cdr3_aa: CASSRNYLTDTQYF
d_call: NA; j_call: TRBJ1-2; clone_size: NA; cdr3_length: 13; v_call: TRBV5-1; cdr3_nt: TGCGCCAGCAGACCAGAGACAGCCTATGGCTACACCTTC; cdr3_aa: CASRPETAYGYTF
d_call: NA; j_call: TRBJ2-7; clone_size: once; cdr3_length: 13; v_call: TRBV7-2; cdr3_nt: TGTGCCAGCAGCTTAGGACAGTTCCAGGAGCAGTACTTC; cdr3_aa: CASSLGQFQEQYF
d_call: NA; j_call: TRBJ1-1; clone_size: NA; cdr3_length: 13; v_call: TRBV14; cdr3_nt: TGTGCCAGCAGCCTTGGGATGAACACTGAAGCTTTCTTT; cdr3_aa: CASSLGMNTEAFF
d_call: TRBD2; j_call: TRBJ2-1; clone_size: NA; cdr3_length: 14; v_call: TRBV28; cdr3_nt: TGTGCCAGCGGGTGGAGCGGGAGGCGGGATGAGCAGTTCTTC; cdr3_aa: CASGWSGRRDEQFF
d_call: TRBD2; j_call: TRBJ2-3; clone_size: NA; cdr3_length: 17; v_call: TRBV9; cdr3_nt: TGTGCCAGCAGCGCGAACCTCGGGGGGGGCGTCGCAGATACGCAGTATTTT; cdr3_aa: CASSANLGGGVADTQYF
d_call: NA; j_call: TRBJ2-5; clone_size: NA; cdr3_length: 15; v_call: TRBV7-7; cdr3_nt: TGTGCTAGCAGCTTAGGAGGCCCGCTAACGGAGACCCAGTACTTC; cdr3_aa: CASSLGGPLTETQYF
d_call: NA; j_call: TRBJ2-7; clone_size: NA; cdr3_length: 14; v_call: TRBV7-2; cdr3_nt: TGTGCCAGCAGCTTATATTCAGGTCTCTACGAGCAGTACTTC; cdr3_aa: CASSLYSGLYEQYF
d_call: NA; j_call: TRBJ2-2; clone_size: NA; cdr3_length: 13; v_call: TRBV5-1; cdr3_nt: TGCGCCAGCAGCCGGACAGATGGCGGGGAGCTGTTTTTT; cdr3_aa: CASSRTDGGELFF
d_call: NA; j_call: TRBJ2-2; clone_size: NA; cdr3_length: 16; v_call: TRBV7-7; cdr3_nt: TGTGCCAGCAGCTCGAGCCCCCAGGGGAACACCGGGGAGCTGTTTTTT; cdr3_aa: CASSSSPQGNTGELFF
d_call: NA; j_call: TRBJ2-7; clone_size: NA; cdr3_length: 12; v_call: TRBV28; cdr3_nt: TGTGCCAGCAGTACGACCTTCTACGAGCAGTACTTC; cdr3_aa: CASSTTFYEQYF
d_call: NA; j_call: TRBJ2-7; clone_size: NA; cdr3_length: 13; v_call: TRBV6-5; cdr3_nt: TGTGCCAGCAGTCACCGGAGTAACTACGAGCAGTACTTC; cdr3_aa: CASSHRSNYEQYF
d_call: NA; j_call: TRBJ1-4; clone_size: NA; cdr3_length: 14; v_call: TRBV7-9; cdr3_nt: TGTGCCAGCAGCTTAGTGGCTTTCCACGAAAAACTGTTTTTT; cdr3_aa: CASSLVAFHEKLFF
d_call: NA; j_call: TRBJ1-2; clone_size: few; cdr3_length: 14; v_call: TRBV7-2; cdr3_nt: TGTGCCAGCAGCCCATCCCGGGGGGCGGATGGCTACACCTTC; cdr3_aa: CASSPSRGADGYTF
d_call: NA; j_call: TRBJ2-6; clone_size: NA; cdr3_length: 15; v_call: TRBV5-4; cdr3_nt: TGTGCCAGCAGCTATGGGCCGGATGGGGCCAACGTCCTGACTTTC; cdr3_aa: CASSYGPDGANVLTF
d_call: NA; j_call: TRBJ1-1; clone_size: NA; cdr3_length: 13; v_call: TRBV28; cdr3_nt: TGTGCCAGCAGTTTAAGCGGCCCTGGTGAAGCTTTCTTT; cdr3_aa: CASSLSGPGEAFF
d_call: NA; j_call: TRBJ1-2; clone_size: NA; cdr3_length: 14; v_call: TRBV6-5; cdr3_nt: TGTGCCAGCAGTTACGGGCTTGGGAACTATGGCTACACCTTC; cdr3_aa: CASSYGLGNYGYTF
d_call: TRBD2; j_call: TRBJ2-5; clone_size: NA; cdr3_length: 16; v_call: TRBV5-1; cdr3_nt: TGTGCCAGCAGCTCCGGGACTACACTAAGAACTGTGACCCAGTACTTC; cdr3_aa: CASSSGTTLRTVTQYF
d_call: NA; j_call: TRBJ1-4; clone_size: NA; cdr3_length: 14; v_call: TRBV19; cdr3_nt: TGTGCCAGTAGTATCTGGCAGGCTAATGAAAAACTGTTTTTT; cdr3_aa: CASSIWQANEKLFF
d_call: NA; j_call: TRBJ2-1; clone_size: NA; cdr3_length: 13; v_call: TRBV29-1; cdr3_nt: TGCAGCGCCCGACAGAACTCCTACAATGAGCAGTTCTTC; cdr3_aa: CSARQNSYNEQFF
d_call: NA; j_call: TRBJ2-1; clone_size: NA; cdr3_length: 13; v_call: TRBV18; cdr3_nt: TGTGCCAGCTCACCAGATAGGGCCAATGAGCAGTTCTTC; cdr3_aa: CASSPDRANEQFF
d_call: TRBD1; j_call: TRBJ2-1; clone_size: once; cdr3_length: 16; v_call: TRBV4-3; cdr3_nt: TGCGCCAGCAGCCAAGTTGCCAGGACAGGTTTCAATGAGCAGTTCTTC; cdr3_aa: CASSQVARTGFNEQFF
d_call: NA; j_call: TRBJ2-5; clone_size: NA; cdr3_length: 15; v_call: TRBV4-2; cdr3_nt: TGTGCCAGCAGCCAAGAGGCTGCTAACCAAGAGACCCAGTACTTC; cdr3_aa: CASSQEAANQETQYF
d_call: TRBD1; j_call: TRBJ2-3; clone_size: NA; cdr3_length: 15; v_call: TRBV2; cdr3_nt: TGTGCCAGCAGTCGACAGGGGTTAGGCACAGATACGCAGTATTTT; cdr3_aa: CASSRQGLGTDTQYF
d_call: NA; j_call: TRBJ2-7; clone_size: NA; cdr3_length: 14; v_call: TRBV7-8; cdr3_nt: TGTGCCAGCAGTGAAACAGGGTTGGGCTACGAGCAGTACTTC; cdr3_aa: CASSETGLGYEQYF
d_call: NA; j_call: TRBJ1-4; clone_size: NA; cdr3_length: 15; v_call: TRBV4-1; cdr3_nt: TGCGCCAGCAGCCAAGATTGGGTTTCGTATGAAAAACTGTTTTTT; cdr3_aa: CASSQDWVSYEKLFF
d_call: TRBD2; j_call: TRBJ2-7; clone_size: NA; cdr3_length: 15; v_call: TRBV10-3; cdr3_nt: TGTGCCATCAGTGACCCTAGCGGGGGACCCTACGAGCAGTACTTC; cdr3_aa: CAISDPSGGPYEQYF
d_call: TRBD1; j_call: TRBJ1-2; clone_size: NA; cdr3_length: 15; v_call: TRBV29-1; cdr3_nt: TGCAGCGTCAGTCCCCCTACAGGGGGCGACTATGGCTACACCTTC; cdr3_aa: CSVSPPTGGDYGYTF
d_call: NA; j_call: TRBJ2-3; clone_size: NA; cdr3_length: 13; v_call: TRBV6-5; cdr3_nt: TGTGCCAGCAGTTACCCGAAAGGAGGTACGCAGTATTTT; cdr3_aa: CASSYPKGGTQYF
d_call: TRBD2; j_call: TRBJ2-7; clone_size: NA; cdr3_length: 13; v_call: TRBV28; cdr3_nt: TGTGCCAGCAGCTCCGGGACTACCTACGAGCAGTACTTC; cdr3_aa: CASSSGTTYEQYF
d_call: TRBD1; j_call: TRBJ1-1; clone_size: NA; cdr3_length: 14; v_call: TRBV5-1; cdr3_nt: TGCGCCAGCAGCTTGGCCCCAGGGGGCACTGAAGCTTTCTTT; cdr3_aa: CASSLAPGGTEAFF
d_call: TRBD2; j_call: TRBJ2-3; clone_size: NA; cdr3_length: 17; v_call: TRBV9; cdr3_nt: TGTGCCAGCAGCGCCGTGACTAGCGGGACTGTCACAGATACGCAGTATTTT; cdr3_aa: CASSAVTSGTVTDTQYF
d_call: TRBD2; j_call: TRBJ2-1; clone_size: NA; cdr3_length: 15; v_call: TRBV11-1; cdr3_nt: TGTGCCAGCAGCTCTAGCGGGAGGGGGTACAATGAGCAGTTCTTC; cdr3_aa: CASSSSGRGYNEQFF
d_call: TRBD1; j_call: TRBJ1-2; clone_size: many; cdr3_length: 15; v_call: TRBV5-1; cdr3_nt: TGCGCCAGCAGCATAGGAACAGGGGGCAGCTATGGCTACACCTTC; cdr3_aa: CASSIGTGGSYGYTF
d_call: NA; j_call: TRBJ1-6; clone_size: NA; cdr3_length: 15; v_call: TRBV5-1; cdr3_nt: TGCGCCAGCAGCCCGGACAGCTCCTATAATTCACCCCTCCACTTT; cdr3_aa: CASSPDSSYNSPLHF